This is a list of T cell receptor beta chains from one sample in a study of blood T cell repertoires in COVID-19. Libraries were prepared by immunoSEQ multiplex PCR; TCRdb keeps only in-frame clonotypes and omits some of them. The sample holds 200,000 to 250,000 clones, more than 75% seen once. Sequencing was done on a sample of PBMCs or T cells enriched from blood (not recorded which). Receptors were obtained from a young man with acute COVID-19. Both conserved end residues are part of each CDR3. Fields, in order: CDR3 protein, CDR3 DNA, J gene, V gene, D gene, clone size. The D gene is left open where the match is weak. A clone size is listed for some rows: how often the clone was seen (once, few, many), or a class if it is expanded.

CDR3aa: CASSPVNHYEQYF
CDR3nt: TGTGCCAGCAGCCCAGTTAACCACTACGAGCAGTACTTC
j_gene: TRBJ2-7
v_gene: TRBV3-1/TRBV3-2
d_gene: .
abundance: .

CDR3aa: CASSSGGKLQPQHF
CDR3nt: TGTGCCAGCAGCTCCGGGGGAAAGCTTCAGCCCCAGCATTTT
j_gene: TRBJ1-5
v_gene: TRBV28
d_gene: .
abundance: .

CDR3aa: CASSQTGGGTGELFF
CDR3nt: TGTGCCAGCAGCCAAACAGGGGGAGGCACCGGGGAGCTGTTTTTT
j_gene: TRBJ2-2
v_gene: TRBV4-2
d_gene: TRBD1
abundance: .

CDR3aa: CASTLGRYNEQFF
CDR3nt: TGTGCCAGCACCTTGGGGAGGTACAATGAGCAGTTCTTC
j_gene: TRBJ2-1
v_gene: TRBV12-3/TRBV12-4
d_gene: .
abundance: .

CDR3aa: CASSTGGQGSTEAFF
CDR3nt: TGTGCCAGCAGCACGGGCGGACAGGGGAGCACTGAAGCTTTCTTT
j_gene: TRBJ1-1
v_gene: TRBV7-9
d_gene: TRBD1
abundance: .

CDR3aa: CASSQSRGYYEQYF
CDR3nt: TGTGCCAGCAGCCAGAGCCGGGGTTACTACGAGCAGTACTTC
j_gene: TRBJ2-7
v_gene: TRBV11-2
d_gene: .
abundance: many

CDR3aa: CASSRDRYNSPLHF
CDR3nt: TGTGCCAGCTCCCGAGACAGGTATAATTCACCCCTCCACTTT
j_gene: TRBJ1-6
v_gene: TRBV28
d_gene: .
abundance: few

CDR3aa: CASSQNTEAFF
CDR3nt: TGTGCCAGCAGCCAGAACACTGAAGCTTTCTTT
j_gene: TRBJ1-1
v_gene: TRBV11-1
d_gene: .
abundance: .

CDR3aa: CASSRRIGGIDQPQHF
CDR3nt: TGTGCCAGCAGCCGTCGTATAGGAGGGATTGATCAGCCCCAGCATTTT
j_gene: TRBJ1-5
v_gene: TRBV3-1/TRBV3-2
d_gene: .
abundance: .

CDR3aa: CGDRGAEQYF
CDR3nt: TGCGGGGACAGGGGCGCCGAGCAGTACTTC
j_gene: TRBJ2-7
v_gene: TRBV12-3/TRBV12-4
d_gene: TRBD1
abundance: .

CDR3aa: CASSLGTGFHQPQHF
CDR3nt: TGCGCCAGCAGCTTAGGGACAGGGTTTCATCAGCCCCAGCATTTT
j_gene: TRBJ1-5
v_gene: TRBV5-1
d_gene: TRBD1
abundance: .

CDR3aa: CASSRSAGGELFF
CDR3nt: TGTGCCAGCAGCCGCTCGGCGGGTGGGGAGCTGTTTTTT
j_gene: TRBJ2-2
v_gene: TRBV3-1/TRBV3-2
d_gene: .
abundance: .

CDR3aa: CASSQAQGPYSPLHF
CDR3nt: TGTGCCAGCAGCCAAGCACAGGGACCGTATTCACCCCTCCACTTT
j_gene: TRBJ1-6
v_gene: TRBV3-1/TRBV3-2
d_gene: .
abundance: .

CDR3aa: CASSWERQDTEAFF
CDR3nt: TGTGCCAGCAGCTGGGAAAGACAGGACACTGAAGCTTTCTTT
j_gene: TRBJ1-1
v_gene: TRBV5-4
d_gene: .
abundance: .

CDR3aa: CASSLGAKKLFF
CDR3nt: TGTGCCAGCAGTTTAGGGGCAAAAAAACTGTTTTTT
j_gene: TRBJ1-4
v_gene: TRBV28
d_gene: .
abundance: .

CDR3aa: CASSGQGANYGYTF
CDR3nt: TGTGCCAGCAGTGGACAGGGGGCTAACTATGGCTACACCTTC
j_gene: TRBJ1-2
v_gene: TRBV2
d_gene: TRBD1
abundance: .

CDR3aa: CASSPSGGASGNTIYF
CDR3nt: TGCGCCAGCAGCCCATCTGGGGGCGCCTCTGGAAACACCATATATTTT
j_gene: TRBJ1-3
v_gene: TRBV5-1
d_gene: .
abundance: .

CDR3aa: CASRGGFGQPQHF
CDR3nt: TGTGCCAGCAGGGGGGGGTTCGGTCAGCCCCAGCATTTT
j_gene: TRBJ1-5
v_gene: TRBV27
d_gene: .
abundance: .

CDR3aa: CASSLDRNEQFF
CDR3nt: TGCGCCAGCAGCTTGGATCGCAATGAGCAGTTCTTC
j_gene: TRBJ2-1
v_gene: TRBV5-1
d_gene: .
abundance: once

CDR3aa: CASRTNSGNTIYF
CDR3nt: TGTGCCAGCAGGACAAACTCTGGAAACACCATATATTTT
j_gene: TRBJ1-3
v_gene: TRBV6-5
d_gene: .
abundance: few

CDR3aa: CRSEGTDGYTF
CDR3nt: TGCAGGTCTGAGGGGACAGATGGCTACACCTTC
j_gene: TRBJ1-2
v_gene: TRBV29-1
d_gene: TRBD1
abundance: few

CDR3aa: CASTDGQGDNSPLHF
CDR3nt: TGTGCCAGCACCGATGGACAGGGGGATAATTCACCCCTCCACTTT
j_gene: TRBJ1-6
v_gene: TRBV6-5
d_gene: TRBD1
abundance: .

CDR3aa: CASSIGGSLNTEAFF
CDR3nt: TGTGCCAGTAGTATAGGCGGCAGCCTGAACACTGAAGCTTTCTTT
j_gene: TRBJ1-1
v_gene: TRBV19
d_gene: .
abundance: .

CDR3aa: CASSGTGFSPLHF
CDR3nt: TGCGCCAGCAGCGGGACAGGGTTCTCACCCCTCCACTTT
j_gene: TRBJ1-6
v_gene: TRBV10-2
d_gene: TRBD1
abundance: .